This is a list of T cell receptor beta chains from one sample in a study of response to subunit inactivated influenza vaccine. TCRdb recomputed calls from the RT-PCR reads with MiXCR, one row per CDR3 protein. The data contain 650,000 to 800,000 distinct CDR3 sequences, 11% to 15% of them singletons. The sample was PBMCs from blood, taken 14 days before vaccination. These receptors all come from a man between 45 and 60 years old who received an inactivated influenza vaccine. CDR3s include the opening cysteine and the closing phenylalanine or tryptophan. The order of the fields is V gene, D gene, clone size, J gene, CDR3 DNA, CDR3 protein. A D gene is named only where the DNA matches it firmly. Only part of the rows carry a size: once, few, many, or a class if the clone is expanded.

TRBV4-1,NA,few,TRBJ1-2,TGCGCCAGCAGCCAAGATAGCTTCGGGACGGGAGGCTACACCTTC,CASSQDSFGTGGYTF
TRBV6-4,NA,many,TRBJ1-2,TGTGCCAGCAGTGACTCGATCGGGGGACACCTTGGCTACACCTTC,CASSDSIGGHLGYTF
TRBV6-1,TRBD2,many,TRBJ2-1,TGTGCCAGCAGTCCGAGTAGTTCTAGCGGGGGGGCGGTTGAGCAGTTCTTC,CASSPSSSSGGAVEQFF
TRBV27,NA,few,TRBJ2-5,TGTGCCAGCAGCCGACGGGGAGCGGGCGGGGCCCAGTACTTC,CASSRRGAGGAQYF
TRBV7-9,NA,few,TRBJ2-5,TGTGCCAGCAGCTTCATACCGCCGGAGACCCAGTACTTC,CASSFIPPETQYF
TRBV24-1,NA,NA,TRBJ2-5,TGTGCCACCAGTGACCCGACAGGAAACCAAGAGACCCAGTACTTC,CATSDPTGNQETQYF
TRBV10-3,TRBD1,NA,TRBJ2-7,TGTGCCAGCGCCTCCCGGGACAGGGGGTACGAGCAGTACTTC,CASASRDRGYEQYF
TRBV5-6,NA,few,TRBJ2-1,TGTGCCAGCAGCTTTGGGGGGTGGACCTACAATGAGCAGTTCTTC,CASSFGGWTYNEQFF
TRBV7-9,NA,NA,TRBJ2-7,TGTGCCAGCGGAGAGTTCAGAGAGCTCTACGAGCAGTACTTC,CASGEFRELYEQYF
TRBV6-2/TRBV6-3,NA,NA,TRBJ1-1,TGTGCCAGCACCCAAGGGGGGTATACTGAAGCTTTCTTT,CASTQGGYTEAFF
TRBV4-1,TRBD1,NA,TRBJ1-2,TGCGCCAGCAGCCAGCCGGGACAGGGGGTGGGCTATGGCTACACCTTC,CASSQPGQGVGYGYTF
TRBV29-1,NA,many,TRBJ2-1,TGCAGCGCTGAGCGGCCTCCGAATGACAATGAGCAGTTCTTC,CSAERPPNDNEQFF
TRBV5-1,TRBD1,many,TRBJ2-1,TGTGCCAGCAGCTTGGAAGGACAGGGCTACAATGAGCAGTTCTTC,CASSLEGQGYNEQFF
TRBV12-3/TRBV12-4,TRBD2,NA,TRBJ2-7,TGTGCCAGCAGACCGCCGGGACTAGCGGGGGGCGAGCAGTACTTC,CASRPPGLAGGEQYF
TRBV4-2,NA,NA,TRBJ1-6,TGTGCCAGCAGCCAACACATCGAACAGGGATTGTCACCCCTCCACTTT,CASSQHIEQGLSPLHF
TRBV12-3/TRBV12-4,NA,few,TRBJ2-2,TGTGCCAGCAGTTTATGGGTCGGGGAGCTGTTTTTT,CASSLWVGELFF
TRBV29-1,NA,many,TRBJ2-5,TGCAGCGTTGAAGCGGTGGAACCGGGACCTCAAGAGACCCAGTACTTC,CSVEAVEPGPQETQYF
TRBV3-1,NA,many,TRBJ2-7,TGTGCCAGCAGCCAGCGCACCTACGAGCAGTACTTC,CASSQRTYEQYF
TRBV15,TRBD2,few,TRBJ2-5,TGTGCCACCAGCAGAGATTGGGGACTAGCGGGGGGAAAGACCCAGTACTTC,CATSRDWGLAGGKTQYF
TRBV19,TRBD1,NA,TRBJ2-7,TGTGCCAGTAGTGTGCCGGGACAGGGGGTTTACGAGCAGTACTTC,CASSVPGQGVYEQYF
TRBV12-3/TRBV12-4,NA,many,TRBJ2-1,TGTGCCAGCACCTTACCCGGGACTTACAATGAGCAGTTCTTC,CASTLPGTYNEQFF
TRBV5-6,TRBD1,many,TRBJ2-1,TGTGCCAGCAGCCAAGGGGGCAGAAGCTCCAATGAGCAGTTCTTC,CASSQGGRSSNEQFF
TRBV27,NA,few,TRBJ1-5,TGTGCCAGCAGTCCGAAATTCCGGACAGAGCCCCAGCATTTT,CASSPKFRTEPQHF
TRBV7-9,NA,few,TRBJ1-1,TGTGCCAGCAGCTTAGCCGGGGCTAGCGAAACTGAAGCTTTCTTT,CASSLAGASETEAFF
TRBV9,TRBD2,many,TRBJ2-1,TGTGCCACAAGTACAAGCGGGAGTTTCAACAATGAGCAGTTCTTC,CATSTSGSFNNEQFF
TRBV7-2,TRBD2,NA,TRBJ2-3,TGTGCCAGCAGCCCACTGGGACTAGCGGGAGGGGGTTTGGGGCAGTATTTT,CASSPLGLAGGGLGQYF
TRBV7-6,TRBD1,few,TRBJ2-3,TGTGCCAGCAGCTCATTAGGACAGGCTAGCACAGATACGCAGTATTTT,CASSSLGQASTDTQYF
TRBV20-1,NA,many,TRBJ1-1,TGCAGTGCTGGGGGGGGATCCATGAACACTGAAGCTTTCTTT,CSAGGGSMNTEAFF
TRBV20-1,NA,NA,TRBJ2-5,TGCAGTGCTAGAGATCCTTTCAGGGAGACCCAGTACTTC,CSARDPFRETQYF
TRBV6-5,NA,NA,TRBJ2-7,TGTGCCAGCAGTTACTCGATCTCCCGCAGTCCCTACGAGCAGTACTTC,CASSYSISRSPYEQYF
TRBV2,TRBD2,NA,TRBJ2-7,TGTGCCAGCAGGCGGTCTAGCGGGCGATACGAGCAGTACTTC,CASRRSSGRYEQYF
TRBV7-3,NA,NA,TRBJ2-7,TGTGCCAGCAGCCCGGGACATAAATACGAGCAGTACTTC,CASSPGHKYEQYF
TRBV7-3,TRBD2,NA,TRBJ2-1,TGTGCCAGCAGCTTAACTAGCGGGAGGCCGGGTGAGCAGTTCTTC,CASSLTSGRPGEQFF
TRBV18,NA,NA,TRBJ1-4,TGTGCCAGCTCACCACCTGGGACGGTTAATGAAAAACTGTTTTTT,CASSPPGTVNEKLFF
TRBV6-1,TRBD1,few,TRBJ2-7,TGTGCCAGCCGATGGGACAGCACCTACGAGCAGTACTTC,CASRWDSTYEQYF
TRBV12-3/TRBV12-4,NA,many,TRBJ2-1,TGTGCCAGCAGACAACCGGACACTGAGCAGTTCTTC,CASRQPDTEQFF
TRBV7-2,TRBD2,NA,TRBJ2-4,TGTGCCAGCAGCTTTGGCGGGAGGGCTAACATTCAGTACTTC,CASSFGGRANIQYF
TRBV4-1,NA,few,TRBJ1-1,TGCGCCAGCAGCCTAACCCAGAAGACGAACACTGAAGCTTTCTTT,CASSLTQKTNTEAFF
TRBV20-1,NA,few,TRBJ2-3,TGCAGTGCTAGAGATGGGACTCTCTTGAGCACAGATACGCAGTATTTT,CSARDGTLLSTDTQYF
TRBV20-1,TRBD2,NA,TRBJ2-1,TGCAGTGCTAGAGTTCTAGCGGGGGGCCTATACAATGAGCAGTTCTTC,CSARVLAGGLYNEQFF
TRBV29-1,NA,few,TRBJ2-1,TGCAGCGTCCTCACTCACAGAAATGAGCAGTTCTTC,CSVLTHRNEQFF
TRBV6-2/TRBV6-3,NA,NA,TRBJ1-6,TGTGCCAGCAGCCCCAGTGCCGAACGACCACCCCTCCACTTT,CASSPSAERPPLHF
TRBV4-3,TRBD2,few,TRBJ2-7,TGCGCCAGCAGATTCGGGACTAGCGGGTCCTACGAGCAGTACTTC,CASRFGTSGSYEQYF
TRBV5-1,NA,NA,TRBJ1-2,TGCGCCAGCAGCTTGGCCCAGGGATCGTCTGGCTACACCTTC,CASSLAQGSSGYTF
TRBV10-3,TRBD2,many,TRBJ2-7,TGTGCCATCAGTGGCCGGACTAGCGGGAGGGCCATCTCCTACGAGCAGTACTTC,CAISGRTSGRAISYEQYF
TRBV15,NA,NA,TRBJ1-4,TGTGCCACCAGCAGAGACCCGGTGGGGACTAATGAAAAACTGTTTTTT,CATSRDPVGTNEKLFF
TRBV20-1,NA,NA,TRBJ2-7,TGCAGTGCGAGAGCCCCGGGACTCTCCTACGAGCAGTACTTC,CSARAPGLSYEQYF
TRBV12-3/TRBV12-4,TRBD2,few,TRBJ2-5,TGTGCCAGCAGTAACGCATCCCGGGGGGCCCAGTACTTC,CASSNASRGAQYF
TRBV4-2,NA,many,TRBJ2-1,TGTGCCAGCAGCCAAGAAACATCTAGCTCCTACAATGAGCAGTTCTTC,CASSQETSSSYNEQFF
TRBV7-2,TRBD2,many,TRBJ2-7,TGTGCCAGCAGCTTAGCGGGACTACCAACCTACGAGCAGTACTTC,CASSLAGLPTYEQYF
TRBV29-1,NA,many,TRBJ1-2,TGCAGCGCCGAGGTGGGCGGCTATGGCTACACCTTC,CSAEVGGYGYTF